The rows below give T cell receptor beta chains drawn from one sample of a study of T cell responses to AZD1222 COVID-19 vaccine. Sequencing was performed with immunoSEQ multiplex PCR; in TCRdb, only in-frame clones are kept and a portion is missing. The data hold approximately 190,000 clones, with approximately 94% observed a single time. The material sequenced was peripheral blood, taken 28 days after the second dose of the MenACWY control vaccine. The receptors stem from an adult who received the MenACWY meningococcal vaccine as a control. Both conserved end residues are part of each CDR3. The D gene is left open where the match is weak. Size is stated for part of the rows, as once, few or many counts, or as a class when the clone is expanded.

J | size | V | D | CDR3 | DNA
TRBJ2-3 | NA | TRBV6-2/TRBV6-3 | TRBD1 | CASSYQGAGTQYF | TGTGCCAGCAGTTACCAGGGGGCAGGTACGCAGTATTTT
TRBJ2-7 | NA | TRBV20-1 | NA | CSATDNEQYF | TGCAGTGCGACCGACAATGAGCAGTACTTC
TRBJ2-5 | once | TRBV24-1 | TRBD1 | CATSPRTGKSETQYF | TGTGCCACCAGTCCCCGGACAGGGAAGTCAGAGACCCAGTACTTC
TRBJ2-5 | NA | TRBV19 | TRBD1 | CASSRGREETQYF | TGTGCCAGTAGCAGGGGGCGGGAAGAGACCCAGTACTTC
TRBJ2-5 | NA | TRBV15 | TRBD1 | CATNRDRGRETQYF | TGTGCCACTAACCGGGACAGGGGACGGGAGACCCAGTACTTC
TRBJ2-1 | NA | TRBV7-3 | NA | CASSRPGVYNEQFF | TGTGCCAGCAGCCGCCCGGGAGTCTACAATGAGCAGTTCTTC
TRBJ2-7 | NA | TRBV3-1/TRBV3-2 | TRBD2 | CASSLAGRQHEQYF | TGTGCCAGCAGTCTAGCGGGGCGGCAGCACGAGCAGTACTTC
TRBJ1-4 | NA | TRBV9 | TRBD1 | CASSALQGLNEKLFF | TGTGCCAGCAGCGCTTTACAGGGGTTAAATGAAAAACTGTTTTTT
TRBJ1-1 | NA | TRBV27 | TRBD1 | CASSVRDRVHEAFF | TGTGCCAGCAGTGTCCGGGACAGGGTACATGAAGCTTTCTTT
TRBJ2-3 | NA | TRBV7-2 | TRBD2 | CASSLRSGRADTQYF | TGTGCCAGCAGCTTGCGTAGCGGGAGGGCGGATACGCAGTATTTT
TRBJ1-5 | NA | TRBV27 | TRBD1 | CASSWGQGGNQPQHF | TGTGCCAGCAGTTGGGGACAGGGTGGCAATCAGCCCCAGCATTTT
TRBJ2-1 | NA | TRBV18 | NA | CASSPPSGYLNEQFF | TGTGCCAGCTCACCACCGAGTGGTTACCTCAATGAGCAGTTCTTC
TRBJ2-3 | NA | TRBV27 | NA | CASSLPSNTDTQYF | TGTGCCAGCAGCCTACCTTCTAACACAGATACGCAGTATTTT
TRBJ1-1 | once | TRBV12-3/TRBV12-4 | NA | CASTLQSGAEAFF | TGTGCCAGCACCCTCCAGTCGGGAGCTGAAGCTTTCTTT
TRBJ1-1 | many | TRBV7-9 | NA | CASSLAPGGTEAFF | TGTGCCAGCAGCTTAGCGCCGGGTGGGACTGAAGCTTTCTTT
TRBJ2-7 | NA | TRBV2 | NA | CASKGGNSNEQYF | TGTGCCAGTAAGGGGGGGAACAGCAACGAGCAGTACTTC
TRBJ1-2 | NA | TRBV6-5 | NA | CASSPEWGGNYGYTF | TGTGCCAGCAGCCCCGAGTGGGGTGGGAACTATGGCTACACCTTC
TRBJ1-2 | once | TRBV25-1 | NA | CASNGGRYGYTF | TGTGCCAGCAATGGGGGGCGCTATGGCTACACCTTC
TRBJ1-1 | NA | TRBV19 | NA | CASSIGAGNTEAFF | TGTGCCAGTAGTATTGGGGCAGGCAACACTGAAGCTTTCTTT
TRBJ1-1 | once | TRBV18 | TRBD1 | CASSTLGQANTEAFF | TGTGCCAGCTCAACTCTGGGACAGGCGAACACTGAAGCTTTCTTT
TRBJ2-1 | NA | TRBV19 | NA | CASRSGTANTYNEQFF | TGTGCCAGTAGGAGCGGGACAGCTAACACCTACAATGAGCAGTTCTTC
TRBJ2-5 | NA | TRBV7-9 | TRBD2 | CASSLASGVETQYF | TGTGCCAGCAGCTTAGCTAGCGGGGTGGAGACCCAGTACTTC
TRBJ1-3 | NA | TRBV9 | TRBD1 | CASSVGQGAGNTIYF | TGTGCCAGCAGCGTAGGTCAGGGGGCTGGAAACACCATATATTTT
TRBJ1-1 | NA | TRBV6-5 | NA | CASRRLLNTEAFF | TGTGCCAGCAGACGACTCCTGAACACTGAAGCTTTCTTT
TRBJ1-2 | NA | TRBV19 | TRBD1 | CASSITGRGLANYGYTF | TGTGCCAGTAGTATAACGGGCAGGGGGTTAGCTAACTATGGCTACACCTTC
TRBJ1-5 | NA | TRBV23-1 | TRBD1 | CASGDREFNQPQHF | TGCGCCAGTGGGGACAGGGAGTTTAATCAGCCCCAGCATTTT
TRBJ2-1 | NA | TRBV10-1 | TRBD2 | CASSASGGLGEQFF | TGCGCCAGCAGCGCTAGCGGGGGGTTGGGTGAGCAGTTCTTC
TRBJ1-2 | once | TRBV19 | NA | CASSIFGPDGYTF | TGTGCCAGTAGTATATTTGGGCCGGATGGCTACACCTTC
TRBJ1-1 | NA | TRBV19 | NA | CASSITDFTEAFF | TGTGCCAGTAGTATTACAGATTTCACTGAAGCTTTCTTT
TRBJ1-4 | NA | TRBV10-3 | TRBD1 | CAISELHRGTNEKLFF | TGTGCCATCAGTGAGTTACACAGGGGTACTAATGAAAAACTGTTTTTT
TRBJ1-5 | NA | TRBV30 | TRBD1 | CAWSSDRDRLYSNQPQHF | TGTGCCTGGAGCTCGGATCGGGACAGGCTGTATAGCAATCAGCCCCAGCATTTT
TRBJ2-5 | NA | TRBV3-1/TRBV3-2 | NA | CASSQVSETQYF | TGTGCCAGCAGCCAAGTTTCAGAGACCCAGTACTTC
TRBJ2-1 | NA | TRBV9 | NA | CASSVELTLRPNEQFF | TGTGCCAGCAGCGTAGAACTCACTCTTCGTCCGAATGAGCAGTTCTTC
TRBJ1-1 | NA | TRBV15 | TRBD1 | CATSRVTPGQGATEAFF | TGTGCCACCAGCAGAGTGACACCGGGACAGGGAGCCACTGAAGCTTTCTTT
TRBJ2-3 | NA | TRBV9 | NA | CASSVGRGYTDTQYF | TGTGCCAGCAGCGTAGGAAGGGGCTACACAGATACGCAGTATTTT
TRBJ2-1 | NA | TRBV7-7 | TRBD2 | CASSLGLAGVLGEQFF | TGTGCTAGCAGCTTAGGGCTAGCGGGAGTATTGGGTGAGCAGTTCTTC
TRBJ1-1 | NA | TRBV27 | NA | CASSLSGPSRMAEAFF | TGTGCCAGCAGTTTATCAGGGCCCTCTCGGATGGCTGAAGCTTTCTTT
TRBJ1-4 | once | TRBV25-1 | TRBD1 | CASSDRGLDEKLFF | TGTGCCAGCAGCGACAGGGGTTTAGATGAAAAACTGTTTTTT
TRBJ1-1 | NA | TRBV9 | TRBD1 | CASSPGTGRMNTEAFF | TGTGCCAGCAGCCCCGGGACAGGGCGCATGAACACTGAAGCTTTCTTT
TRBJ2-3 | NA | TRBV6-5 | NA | CASSSPGEGSDTQYF | TGTGCCAGCAGTTCCCCGGGAGAAGGCTCAGATACGCAGTATTTT
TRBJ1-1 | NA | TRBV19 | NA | CASSTQMNTEAFF | TGTGCCAGTAGTACACAGATGAACACTGAAGCTTTCTTT
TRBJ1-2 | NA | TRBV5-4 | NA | CASGNGQSYTF | TGTGCCAGCGGGAATGGACAGAGCTACACCTTC
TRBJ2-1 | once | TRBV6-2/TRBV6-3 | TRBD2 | CASSARTSGSHNEQFF | TGTGCCAGCAGTGCCCGCACTAGCGGGAGTCACAATGAGCAGTTCTTC
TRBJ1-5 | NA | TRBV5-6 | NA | CASSLLAVRGGQPQHF | TGTGCCAGCAGCTTGTTGGCAGTTAGGGGAGGTCAGCCCCAGCATTTT
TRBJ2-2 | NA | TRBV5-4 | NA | CASSFNAGELFF | TGTGCCAGCAGCTTTAACGCCGGGGAGCTGTTTTTT
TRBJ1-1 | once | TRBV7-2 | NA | CASSLGGGSNTEAFF | TGTGCCAGCAGCTTAGGTGGCGGTTCGAACACTGAAGCTTTCTTT
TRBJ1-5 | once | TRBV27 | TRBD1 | CASSSWTGGRSQPQHF | TGTGCCAGCAGTTCATGGACAGGGGGTCGGAGTCAGCCCCAGCATTTT
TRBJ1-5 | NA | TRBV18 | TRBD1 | CASSPLGTGNQPQHF | TGTGCCAGCTCACCATTGGGGACAGGGAATCAGCCCCAGCATTTT
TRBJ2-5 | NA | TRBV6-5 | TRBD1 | CASSYGQGGWETQYF | TGTGCCAGCAGTTACGGACAGGGAGGCTGGGAGACCCAGTACTTC
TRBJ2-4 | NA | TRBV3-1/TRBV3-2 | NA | CASSVNGYGNIQYF | TGTGCCAGCAGCGTCAACGGGTACGGGAACATTCAGTACTTC
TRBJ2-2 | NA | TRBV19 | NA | CASNAGIATGELFF | TGTGCCAGTAACGCAGGGATTGCAACCGGGGAGCTGTTTTTT
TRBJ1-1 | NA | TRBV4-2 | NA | CASSQEAGMGDEAFF | TGTGCCAGCAGCCAAGAGGCCGGGATGGGTGATGAAGCTTTCTTT
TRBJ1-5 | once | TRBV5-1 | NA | CASSLGTVSGQPQHF | TGCGCCAGCAGCTTGGGTACAGTCTCTGGGCAGCCCCAGCATTTT
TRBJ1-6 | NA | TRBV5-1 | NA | CASSLAGQGNNSPLHF | TGCGCCAGCAGCTTGGCCGGGCAGGGCAATAATTCACCCCTCCACTTT
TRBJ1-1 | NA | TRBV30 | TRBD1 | CAVLMRTGGTEAFF | TGTGCCGTCTTAATGAGGACAGGTGGGACTGAAGCTTTCTTT
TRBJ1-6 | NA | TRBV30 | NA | CAWGTTGGNSPLHF | TGTGCCTGGGGGACCACCGGGGGAAATTCACCCCTCCACTTT
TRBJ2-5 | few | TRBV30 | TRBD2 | CARGLAGAGETQYF | TGTGCCCGGGGACTAGCGGGAGCGGGAGAGACCCAGTACTTC
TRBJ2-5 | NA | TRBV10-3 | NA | CAISESGSQETQYF | TGTGCCATCAGTGAGTCGGGTAGCCAAGAGACCCAGTACTTC
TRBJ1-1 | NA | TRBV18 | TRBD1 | CASSRGQGTANTEAFF | TGTGCCAGCTCACGGGGACAGGGAACGGCTAACACTGAAGCTTTCTTT